A selection of T cell receptor beta chains follows, all from one sample in a study of blood T cell repertoires in COVID-19. Assay: immunoSEQ multiplex PCR; the TCRdb copy retains only in-frame clones and omits some. The table records around 78,000 clones, roughly 88% of them present only once. Sample: peripheral blood. Every receptor here comes from a man aged 50-59 years with active COVID-19. Both conserved end residues are part of each CDR3. The D gene is left open where the match is weak. Not every row has a clone size; where given, it reads once, few, many or a size class.

>NA|TRBV4-3|TRBJ2-7|NA
CASSQDSASRRIYEQYF
TGCGCCAGCAGCCAAGATTCTGCTAGCCGAAGAATCTACGAGCAGTACTTC
>NA|TRBV4-2|TRBJ2-3|TRBD2
CASSQEALADNTDTQYF
TGTGCCAGCAGCCAAGAGGCGCTAGCGGACAACACAGATACGCAGTATTTT
>NA|TRBV18|TRBJ2-7|TRBD2
CASSPATSGGSGEQYF
TGTGCCAGCTCACCTGCGACTAGCGGGGGATCGGGGGAGCAGTACTTC
>NA|TRBV6-2/TRBV6-3|TRBJ1-2|NA
CASSYSRQTPANYGYTF
TGTGCCAGCAGTTACTCGCGGCAGACCCCAGCTAACTATGGCTACACCTTC
>NA|TRBV29-1|TRBJ1-1|TRBD1
CSVEDPMDRATFF
TGCAGCGTTGAAGACCCCATGGACAGGGCGACTTTCTTT
>once|TRBV6-5|TRBJ1-4|NA
CASSKLATNEKLFF
TGTGCCAGCAGTAAACTAGCAACTAATGAAAAACTGTTTTTT
>NA|TRBV6-2/TRBV6-3|TRBJ2-7|TRBD2
CASSGSGRRIEQYF
TGTGCCAGCAGCGGTAGCGGGAGGAGGATCGAGCAGTACTTC
>NA|TRBV5-1|TRBJ1-5|TRBD1
CASSLEGTGHQPQHF
TGCGCCAGCAGCTTGGAGGGGACAGGGCATCAGCCCCAGCATTTT
>NA|TRBV28|TRBJ2-5|NA
CASSGVGAEETQYF
TGTGCCAGCTCAGGAGTTGGGGCGGAGGAGACCCAGTACTTC
>few|TRBV28|TRBJ2-2|TRBD1
CASRGQGRTGELFF
TGTGCCAGCAGGGGACAGGGGAGGACCGGGGAGCTGTTTTTT
>NA|TRBV2|TRBJ1-2|NA
CASSASGGYGYTF
TGTGCCAGCAGTGCGAGCGGTGGCTATGGCTACACCTTC
>NA|TRBV6-5|TRBJ1-5|NA
CASSSHRDQPQHF
TGTGCCAGCAGTTCCCACAGGGATCAGCCCCAGCATTTT
>NA|TRBV30|TRBJ2-7|NA
CAWSGETEQYF
TGTGCCTGGAGTGGAGAAACCGAGCAGTACTTC
>NA|TRBV7-2|TRBJ2-3|NA
CASSLGGPDTDTQYF
TGTGCCAGCAGCTTAGGAGGCCCCGACACAGATACGCAGTATTTT
>NA|TRBV3-1/TRBV3-2|TRBJ2-3|TRBD2
CASSWTSAGTDTQYF
TGTGCCAGCAGCTGGACTAGCGCAGGCACAGATACGCAGTATTTT
>NA|TRBV3-1/TRBV3-2|TRBJ1-1|NA
CASSPTLHFNTEAFF
TGTGCCAGCAGCCCGACACTCCATTTCAACACTGAAGCTTTCTTT
>NA|TRBV4-2|TRBJ1-1|NA
CASSQDRPQVQLNTEAFF
TGTGCCAGCAGCCAAGATAGGCCGCAGGTCCAACTGAACACTGAAGCTTTCTTT
>NA|TRBV19|TRBJ2-1|NA
CASTIERAGSSYNEQFF
TGTGCCAGTACCATAGAAAGGGCGGGAAGCTCCTACAATGAGCAGTTCTTC
>NA|TRBV7-2|TRBJ2-3|NA
CASSPEGVSTDTQYF
TGTGCCAGCAGCCCTGAGGGGGTTAGCACAGATACGCAGTATTTT
>once|TRBV7-6|TRBJ1-4|NA
CASSLVGVRARGATNEKLFF
TGTGCCAGCAGCTTAGTGGGAGTCAGGGCCCGGGGGGCAACTAATGAAAAACTGTTTTTT
>NA|TRBV6-2/TRBV6-3|TRBJ2-1|TRBD1
CASSGADRGLNEQFF
TGTGCCAGCAGTGGAGCCGACAGGGGGCTAAATGAGCAGTTCTTC
>NA|TRBV6-6|TRBJ2-2|TRBD2
CASSRWTSGGASGELFF
TGTGCCAGCAGTCGATGGACTAGCGGGGGGGCTTCCGGGGAGCTGTTTTTT
>NA|TRBV10-3|TRBJ1-1|NA
CATRQDHNTEAFF
TGTGCCACCCGACAGGACCATAACACTGAAGCTTTCTTT
>few|TRBV5-1|TRBJ1-4|TRBD1
CASSPGQNNEKLFF
TGCGCCAGCAGCCCGGGACAGAATAATGAAAAACTGTTTTTT
>NA|TRBV6-2/TRBV6-3|TRBJ2-3|NA
CASSYRAGTPSPTDTQYF
TGTGCCAGCAGTTACCGGGCGGGGACCCCCTCCCCGACAGATACGCAGTATTTT
>NA|TRBV7-2|TRBJ2-7|TRBD1
CASTTSGGNSYEQYF
TGTGCCAGCACGACCTCAGGGGGAAACTCCTACGAGCAGTACTTC
>NA|TRBV2|TRBJ1-3|TRBD1
CASSEEGAGRRAGNTIYF
TGTGCCAGCAGTGAAGAGGGGGCAGGGCGCAGAGCGGGAAACACCATATATTTT
>NA|TRBV18|TRBJ2-1|TRBD2
CASSPNSREGLYEQFF
TGTGCCAGCTCACCTAATTCGCGGGAGGGCCTCTATGAGCAGTTCTTC
>NA|TRBV11-2|TRBJ2-1|NA
CASSPVRGGALGNEQFF
TGTGCCAGCAGCCCCGTCAGGGGAGGGGCGCTTGGCAATGAGCAGTTCTTC
>NA|TRBV27|TRBJ2-1|NA
CASTAWTPEHNEQFF
TGTGCCAGCACTGCCTGGACTCCCGAACATAATGAGCAGTTCTTC
>NA|TRBV9|TRBJ2-1|TRBD2
CASSVDPSGTDEQFF
TGTGCCAGCAGCGTAGACCCTAGCGGGACCGATGAGCAGTTCTTC
>NA|TRBV30|TRBJ2-3|NA
CAWSVSSRGTDTQYF
TGTGCCTGGAGTGTATCATCCAGGGGCACAGATACGCAGTATTTT
>NA|TRBV6-5|TRBJ2-1|NA
CASSSGGPSNEQFF
TGTGCCAGCAGTTCCGGAGGGCCAAGCAATGAGCAGTTCTTC
>once|TRBV28|TRBJ2-3|NA
CASSPNTDTQYF
TGTGCCAGCAGTCCCAACACAGATACGCAGTATTTT
>NA|TRBV5-6|TRBJ2-2|NA
CASSIPGGSGELFF
TGTGCCAGCAGCATTCCAGGGGGGTCCGGGGAGCTGTTTTTT
>NA|TRBV4-2|TRBJ2-6|NA
CASSQDSQAPRSGANVLTF
TGTGCCAGCAGCCAAGATTCTCAGGCTCCCCGCTCTGGGGCCAACGTCCTGACTTTC
>NA|TRBV3-1/TRBV3-2|TRBJ1-4|TRBD1
CASSQRDRVGKKLFF
TGTGCCAGCAGCCAAAGGGACAGGGTCGGAAAAAAACTGTTTTTT
>NA|TRBV5-1|TRBJ2-5|NA
CASSLDIETQYF
TGCGCCAGCAGCTTGGACATAGAGACCCAGTACTTC
>NA|TRBV6-5|TRBJ2-2|NA
CASSYSGLLNTGELFF
TGTGCCAGCAGTTACTCGGGACTCCTAAACACCGGGGAGCTGTTTTTT
>NA|TRBV20-1|TRBJ2-7|NA
CSASPFGEQYF
TGCAGTGCTAGCCCCTTCGGCGAGCAGTACTTC
>once|TRBV9|TRBJ2-1|NA
CASSALGAIRWSEQFF
TGTGCCAGCAGCGCCTTGGGGGCAATTAGGTGGAGTGAGCAGTTCTTC
>once|TRBV5-5|TRBJ2-7|TRBD2
CASSGGAGGHEQYF
TGTGCCAGCAGCGGAGGGGCGGGGGGTCACGAGCAGTACTTC
>NA|TRBV18|TRBJ1-1|NA
CASSPTVGGPTEAFF
TGTGCCAGCTCACCTACCGTTGGGGGCCCCACTGAAGCTTTCTTT
>NA|TRBV5-5|TRBJ1-5|NA
CASSFGDSIGQPQHF
TGTGCCAGCAGCTTCGGGGATAGCATCGGTCAGCCCCAGCATTTT
>NA|TRBV30|TRBJ2-7|NA
CAWSAQGPYEQYF
TGTGCCTGGAGTGCACAGGGCCCCTACGAGCAGTACTTC
>once|TRBV7-2|TRBJ2-7|NA
CASSTLPGTIYEQYF
TGTGCCAGCAGCACTTTACCGGGAACGATCTACGAGCAGTACTTC
>NA|TRBV2|TRBJ2-4|NA
CASSGSSENIQYF
TGTGCCAGCAGTGGTAGCTCTGAAAACATTCAGTACTTC
>NA|TRBV28|TRBJ1-4|NA
CASSTTGGGEKLFF
TGTGCCAGCAGTACGACAGGTGGAGGTGAAAAACTGTTTTTT